One TCR beta chain is described in this entry. Antigen unknown. No infections or other immune events were documented during collection. The data are from a study of identifying expanded T cells in peripheral blood. Broader study findings: Technical replicates showed around 1.2 changed clones; approximately 2 weeks about 16.4; four weeks 19. Approximately two-week clone count variance significantly increased as total template count grew.

Produced via immunoSEQ multiplex PCR; TCRdb's table is partial and in-frame only. This table holds fewer than 110,000 clones, roughly nine tenths found once. V lost 3 bases, J lost 2 bases, and 12 bases lay in between. The CDR3 is 15 residues long. Germline-derived CDR1 and CDR2 are SNHLY and FYNNEI. V usage is TRBV2 and J usage is TRBJ2-3; tentatively, D is TRBD1 (5 bases). The sequence derives from a person between 18 and 75 years old in good health. Sequencing was carried out using blood. The DNA of the CDR3 is TGTGCCAGCAGTGATTTCCAGGGATCCACAGATACGCAGTATTTT. This sequence encodes CASSDFQGSTDTQYF.